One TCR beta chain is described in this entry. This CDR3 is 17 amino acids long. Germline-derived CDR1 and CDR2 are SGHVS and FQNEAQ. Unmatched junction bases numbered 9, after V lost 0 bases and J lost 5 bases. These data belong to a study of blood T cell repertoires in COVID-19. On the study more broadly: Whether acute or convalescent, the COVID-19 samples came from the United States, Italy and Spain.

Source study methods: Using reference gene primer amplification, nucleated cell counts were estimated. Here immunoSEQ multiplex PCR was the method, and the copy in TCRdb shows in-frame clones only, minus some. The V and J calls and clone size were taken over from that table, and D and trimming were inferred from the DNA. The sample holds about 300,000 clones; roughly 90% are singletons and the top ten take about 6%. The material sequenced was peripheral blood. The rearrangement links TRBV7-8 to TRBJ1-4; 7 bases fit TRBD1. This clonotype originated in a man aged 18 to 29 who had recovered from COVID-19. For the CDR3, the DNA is TGTGCCAGCAGCTTAGCGCGTCTGGCAGGGGGAAATGAAAAACTGTTTTTT. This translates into CASSLARLAGGNEKLFF. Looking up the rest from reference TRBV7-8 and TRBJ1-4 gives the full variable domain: GAGVSQSPRYKVAKRGQDVALRCDPISGHVSLFWYQQALGQGPEFLTYFQNEAQLDKSGLPSDRFFAERPEGSVSTLKIQRTQQEDSAVYLCASSLARLAGGNEKLFFGSGTQLSVL.